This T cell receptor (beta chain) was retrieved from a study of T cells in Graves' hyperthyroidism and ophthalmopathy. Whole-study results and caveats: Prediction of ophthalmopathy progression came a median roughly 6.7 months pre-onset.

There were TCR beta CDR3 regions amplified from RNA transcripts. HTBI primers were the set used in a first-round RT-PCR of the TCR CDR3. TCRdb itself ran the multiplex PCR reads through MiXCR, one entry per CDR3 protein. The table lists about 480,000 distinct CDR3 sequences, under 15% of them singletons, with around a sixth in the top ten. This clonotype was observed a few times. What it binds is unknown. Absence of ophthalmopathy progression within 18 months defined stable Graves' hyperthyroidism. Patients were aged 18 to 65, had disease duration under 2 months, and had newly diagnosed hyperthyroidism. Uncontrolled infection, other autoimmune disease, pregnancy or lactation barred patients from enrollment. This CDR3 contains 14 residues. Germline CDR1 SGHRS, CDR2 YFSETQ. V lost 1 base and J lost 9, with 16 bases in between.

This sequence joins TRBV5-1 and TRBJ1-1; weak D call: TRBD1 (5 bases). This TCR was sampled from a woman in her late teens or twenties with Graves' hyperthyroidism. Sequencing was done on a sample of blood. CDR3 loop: CASSLSSSRDQAFF. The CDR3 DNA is TGCGCCAGCAGCTTGTCGTCGTCTCGGGACCAAGCTTTCTTT.